These T cell receptor beta chains were read from a single sample in a study of cytomegalovirus exposure and HLA in healthy donors. Profiling relied on immunoSEQ multiplex PCR, and the TCRdb table lists in-frame clones only, not all of them. The data contain some 150,000 clones, roughly 81% of them singletons. The sample comprised PBMCs. These receptors were collected from a woman younger than 35 in good health and CMV-seropositive. The CDR3 runs from the conserved cysteine through the conserved F or W. A D gene is named only where the DNA matches it firmly. Not all rows give a size; the values are once, few, many and, for expanded clones, a class.

D gene: TRBD2
clone size: once
J gene: TRBJ2-5
V gene: TRBV19
CDR3 protein: CASSILSGGKETQYF
CDR3 DNA: TGTGCCAGTAGTATTCTTAGCGGGGGGAAAGAGACCCAGTACTTC

D gene: TRBD2
clone size: -
J gene: TRBJ2-1
V gene: TRBV4-1
CDR3 protein: CASSQQKGLAGDEQFF
CDR3 DNA: TGCGCCAGCAGCCAACAGAAGGGACTAGCGGGCGATGAGCAGTTCTTC

D gene: TRBD1
clone size: -
J gene: TRBJ2-2
V gene: TRBV9
CDR3 protein: CASSGAGTGVHNTGELFF
CDR3 DNA: TGTGCCAGCAGCGGCGCAGGGACAGGGGTGCATAACACCGGGGAGCTGTTTTTT

D gene: TRBD1
clone size: few
J gene: TRBJ1-6
V gene: TRBV11-2
CDR3 protein: CASTPRGQGESPLHF
CDR3 DNA: TGTGCCAGCACCCCACGGGGACAGGGGGAATCACCCCTCCACTTT

D gene: -
clone size: -
J gene: TRBJ1-5
V gene: TRBV15
CDR3 protein: CATSSQGHSNQPQHF
CDR3 DNA: TGTGCCACCAGCAGCCAGGGGCATAGCAATCAGCCCCAGCATTTT

D gene: TRBD2
clone size: -
J gene: TRBJ2-3
V gene: TRBV19
CDR3 protein: CASSAGLAADTQYF
CDR3 DNA: TGTGCCAGTAGTGCGGGACTAGCGGCAGATACGCAGTATTTT

D gene: -
clone size: -
J gene: TRBJ2-1
V gene: TRBV27
CDR3 protein: CASRTQGGEQFF
CDR3 DNA: TGTGCCAGCAGAACTCAGGGAGGTGAGCAGTTCTTC

D gene: -
clone size: -
J gene: TRBJ1-2
V gene: TRBV13
CDR3 protein: CASSLVGRPNYGYTF
CDR3 DNA: TGTGCCAGCAGCTTAGTTGGGAGGCCTAACTATGGCTACACCTTC

D gene: -
clone size: -
J gene: TRBJ2-7
V gene: TRBV5-1
CDR3 protein: CASSLSSYEQYF
CDR3 DNA: TGCGCCAGCAGCCTAAGCTCCTACGAGCAGTACTTC

D gene: TRBD1
clone size: few
J gene: TRBJ2-7
V gene: TRBV6-6
CDR3 protein: CASSWNRGSHEQYF
CDR3 DNA: TGTGCCAGCAGTTGGAACAGGGGATCCCACGAGCAGTACTTC

D gene: TRBD1
clone size: -
J gene: TRBJ2-1
V gene: TRBV7-2
CDR3 protein: CASSLARRQGNYEQFF
CDR3 DNA: TGTGCCAGCAGCTTAGCCCGTAGACAGGGTAACTATGAGCAGTTCTTC

D gene: -
clone size: -
J gene: TRBJ2-7
V gene: TRBV23-1
CDR3 protein: CANERDMTYEQYF
CDR3 DNA: TGCGCCAACGAGAGGGACATGACCTACGAGCAGTACTTC

D gene: -
clone size: -
J gene: TRBJ1-2
V gene: TRBV4-3
CDR3 protein: CASSQDDNSNYGYTF
CDR3 DNA: TGCGCCAGCAGCCAAGACGATAACAGTAACTATGGCTACACCTTC

D gene: -
clone size: -
J gene: TRBJ1-5
V gene: TRBV19
CDR3 protein: CASSIGQGNQPQHF
CDR3 DNA: TGTGCCAGTAGTATAGGACAGGGCAATCAGCCCCAGCATTTT

D gene: -
clone size: -
J gene: TRBJ1-5
V gene: TRBV19
CDR3 protein: CASSIQGYSNQPQHF
CDR3 DNA: TGTGCCAGTAGTATCCAGGGGTATAGCAATCAGCCCCAGCATTTT

D gene: TRBD2
clone size: -
J gene: TRBJ2-5
V gene: TRBV19
CDR3 protein: CASKIGAGDRGTQYF
CDR3 DNA: TGTGCCAGCAAAATAGGAGCGGGGGATAGAGGGACCCAGTACTTC

D gene: -
clone size: -
J gene: TRBJ2-7
V gene: TRBV7-9
CDR3 protein: CASSLDREQYF
CDR3 DNA: TGTGCCAGCAGCTTAGACAGGGAGCAGTACTTC